This T cell receptor (beta chain) was sequenced for a study of T cells after posttransplantation cyclophosphamide. CDR1 and CDR2 from the germline V gene are MDHEN and SYDVKM. Trimming cost V 8 bases and J 9 bases, with 21 bases left between them. This CDR3 has 14 residues. Findings and limits, study-wide: TRB overlap between skin or GI tissue T cells and blood was limited. Recipient CMV seropositivity and CMV reactivation strongly tracked TRB clonality. Later blood repertoires were often dominated by clones from the donor CD8+ memory compartment.

Concerning this clone: Its target is not known.

Some clones are missing from TCRdb's copy, which holds only in-frame ones; the method was immunoSEQ multiplex PCR. The repertoire includes 4,500 to 6,000 clones, 90% to 95% of them detected once, and 1.4% sits in the top ten. The sequencing input was CD4+ T cells sorted from bone marrow. The receptor was derived from a woman aged 60-70 years in good health, CMV-negative, and a related stem cell transplant donor. V is TRBV28 and J is TRBJ2-3, with D possibly TRBD2 on 7 matching bases. CDR3 residues: CASQFAGALGTQYF. Here the CDR3 DNA reads TGTGCCAGCCAATTCGCGGGGGCCCTAGGGACGCAGTATTTT.